The 13 T cell receptor beta chains below come from one sample, sequenced in a study of CD8 T cells in Susac syndrome. Random hexamers were used to reverse transcribe the RNA input (about 0.45 to 1 ug). TCRdb redid the calling of the immunoSEQ multiplex PCR reads with MiXCR, one entry per CDR3 protein. The table lists some 450,000 distinct CDR3 sequences, approximately 85% of them singletons. Source material: CD8+ T cells from PBMCs. The receptors derive from a human donor with multiple sclerosis.

The chain uses TRBV5-1 and TRBJ2-3; tentatively, D is TRBD1 or TRBD2 (5 bases each). Germline V gene lookup returns CDR1 SGHRS and CDR2 YFSETQ. The CDR3 loop spans 13 amino acids. Deletions cut 4 bases from V and 6 bases from J, with 12 bases between. The CDR3 DNA reads TGCGCCAGCAGCGTACAGGAGCGGGATACGCAGTATTTT. Its translation is CASSVQERDTQYF.

The genes are TRBV10-1 and TRBJ1-5, with unresolved D. This CDR3 has 16 amino acids. The V gene's germline CDR1 is WNHNN and CDR2 SYGVQD (reference sequence). V lost 4 bases and J lost 2, with 15 bases in between. The CDR3: CASSVARRVGNQPQHF. DNA for the CDR3: TGCGCCAGCAGTGTGGCAAGGAGGGTGGGCAATCAGCCCCAGCATTTT.

The rearrangement uses TRBV4-1 and TRBJ2-2, with TRBD1 matching 11 bases. This CDR3 comprises 17 residues. CDR1 and CDR2 from the germline V gene are MGHRA and YSYEKL. After removal of 5 bases from V and 6 bases from J, the junction contained 11 bases not matched to a gene. The CDR3 coding sequence is TGCGCCAGCAGCTTTTCCCTGGGACAGGGGGTGGCCGGGGAGCTGTTTTTT. Protein product: CASSFSLGQGVAGELFF.

This rearrangement joins TRBV24-1 to TRBJ2-7; TRBD1 matches at 7 bases. The CDR3 spans 17 residues. CDR1 KGHDR and CDR2 SFDVKD come from the germline V gene. V shed 1 base, J shed 2 bases, and the junction held 10 bases outside the gene matches. The CDR3 bases are TGTGCCACCAGTGATTTTGGCCGGACAGGAATGGCCTACGAGCAGTACTTC. It yields the protein CATSDFGRTGMAYEQYF.

This clonotype has more than one count but fewer than ten. The V gene is TRBV19, the J gene TRBJ1-1, with a weak D call TRBD1 (5 bases). V shed 7 bases and J shed 5 bases, with 14 bases lying between them. The CDR3 is 13 amino acids. Germline CDR1 is LNHDA and CDR2 is SQIVND (reference sequence). The DNA for the CDR3 is TGTGCCAGTACGACAGTGGAGGGGACTGAAGCTTTCTTT. Translated, it gives CASTTVEGTEAFF.

This clonotype was observed a handful of times. The V call is TRBV11-3, the J call TRBJ2-7, with D hard to call. Germline V gene data show CDR1 as SGHNT and CDR2 as YENEEA. V was shortened by 5 bases and J by 2 bases, with 10 bases between the two germline ends. The CDR3 sequence is 13 residues long. CDR3 nucleotide sequence: TGTGCCAGCAGCCCGGACGGAACCTACGAGCAGTACTTC. This gives the protein CASSPDGTYEQYF.

The CDR3 loop is CSVGTLRRETYSYEQYF. As DNA, the CDR3 is TGCAGTGTTGGAACCCTCCGCAGGGAAACCTACTCCTACGAGCAGTACTTC. The chain combines TRBV20-1 with TRBJ2-7; D perhaps matches TRBD1 (5 bases). Germline V gene lookup returns CDR1 DFQATT and CDR2 SNEGSKA (reference sequence). This CDR3 is built from 17 residues. Trimming removed 7 bases from V and 0 bases from J, with 25 bases in between.

This chain joins TRBV6-2 or TRBV6-3 and TRBJ2-7; TRBD1 matches 8 bases. In germline, CDR1 is MNHEY, CDR2 SVGEGT. Losses at the gene ends were 4 bases for V and 5 bases for J; bases not matched to a gene: 10. The CDR3 extends over 15 amino acids. CDR3 protein: CASSSPPDREDEQYF. CDR3 DNA sequence: TGTGCCAGCAGTTCCCCCCCGGACAGGGAGGACGAGCAGTACTTC.

This clonotype was observed once. A read error is likely, as this CDR3 ends without the conserved phenylalanine or tryptophan. The chain employs TRBV2 and TRBJ2-2; TRBD1 might be the D (6 bases). CDR1 is SNHLY, CDR2 FYNNEI, per germline. V lost 11 bases and J 13 bases, leaving 23 bases between the germline ends. The CDR3 sequence is 13 residues long. The chain's CDR3 is CAGRRQATEGLFS. As DNA, the CDR3 is TGTGCCGGCCGTCGACAGGCCACCGAGGGGCTGTTTTCT.

The chain combines TRBV5-1 with TRBJ1-1; 8 nucleotides agree with TRBD1. The CDR3 runs to 15 residues. The junction had 6 bases not matched to a gene; V was cut back by 0 bases and J by 5 bases. The germline gives CDR1 SGHRS, CDR2 YFSETQ. The CDR3 is CASSLGQGQGTEAFF. The CDR3 nucleotides are TGCGCCAGCAGCTTGGGACAGGGGCAGGGGACTGAAGCTTTCTTT.

V is TRBV30 and J is TRBJ2-7; D call uncertain. V was cut by 3 bases and J by 1 base, with 16 bases left in between. CDR3 size: 15 residues. Germline-derived CDR1 and CDR2 are GTSNPN and SVGIG (reference sequence). CDR3 protein: CAWRGIAVISYEQYF. CDR3 nucleotides: TGTGCCTGGAGGGGAATAGCAGTTATTTCCTACGAGCAGTACTTC.

The rearrangement joins TRBV3-1 to TRBJ2-7; perhaps TRBD2 as D (5 bases). There are 12 residues in the CDR3. Germline-derived CDR1 and CDR2 are LGHDT and YNNKEL (reference sequence). The ends were cut back, 4 bases at V and 5 bases at J, with 9 bases in the middle. CDR3 protein: CASSPRDNEQYF. The CDR3 DNA reads TGTGCCAGCAGCCCGAGGGATAACGAGCAGTACTTC.

The chain employs TRBV10-1 and TRBJ2-1; 8 positions agree with TRBD2. CDR3 length equals 20 residues. Trimming at V came to 6 bases and at J to 7 bases, leaving 26 bases not matched to a gene. Germline V gives CDR1 WNHNN, CDR2 SYGVQD (reference sequence). CDR3 DNA: TGCGCCAGCAGCCCAGGGGCCCAGCGGGAGTTTTCGAAAAGTTGGAATGAGCAGTTCTTC. Its protein is CASSPGAQREFSKSWNEQFF.